Sequencing of this T cell receptor (beta chain) was carried out in a study of blood T cell repertoires in COVID-19. As originally analysed: It was from reference gene primer amplification that nucleated cell counts were estimated. The data were produced by immunoSEQ multiplex PCR, yet TCRdb's version contains in-frame clones alone and is incomplete. D and trimming were read from the DNA, whereas the V and J calls and clone size are those reported in that table. Among 150,000 or so clones listed, around 85% were seen once. The V gene lost 5 bases and the J gene lost 1 base, with 9 bases spanning the gap. There are 13 residues in the CDR3. Germline lookup yields CDR1 SGHTS and CDR2 YDEGEE. Patients of the Seattle cohort, enrolled during active infection, were followed longitudinally.

This chain uses TRBV5-8 with TRBJ1-1; the D is unclear. The receptor was derived from a man between 60 and 75 years old with COVID-19, enrolled during active disease. The sequenced sample consisted of peripheral blood. The CDR3 sequence: CASRKLKNTEAFF. For the CDR3, the DNA is TGTGCCAGCAGGAAACTCAAGAACACTGAAGCTTTCTTT.